Listed below are T cell receptor beta chains from one sample, sequenced in a study of control samples from healthy donors and cancer patients. The table came from immunoSEQ multiplex PCR; TCRdb's copy has only in-frame clones and leaves some out. The sample comprises approximately 150,000 clones, about 90% of which are singletons, and 2% rests with the top ten. The sequencing sample was made of blood. The receptors originated from a woman in her 40s in good health. Each CDR3 is given with its conserved first and last residue. D genes are given only for firm matches. Rows give clone size only sometimes, using once, few, many, or a class for an expanded clone.

J gene,clone size,V gene,D gene,CDR3 DNA,CDR3 protein
TRBJ2-3,once,TRBV10-1,TRBD2,TGCGCCAGCAGTGAGTTCGGGACTACATCAGATACGCAGTATTTT,CASSEFGTTSDTQYF
TRBJ2-3,.,TRBV7-8,.,TGTGCCAGCAGCTTAGGATCTGACACAGATACGCAGTATTTT,CASSLGSDTDTQYF
TRBJ2-7,.,TRBV19,.,TGTGCCAGTAGTTATGGCAGGGACTACGAGCAGTACTTC,CASSYGRDYEQYF
TRBJ2-6,.,TRBV3-1/TRBV3-2,TRBD1,TGTGCCAGCAGCCGGACAGGGGGCGCCCTCCCCGGGGCCAACGTCCTGACTTTC,CASSRTGGALPGANVLTF
TRBJ2-7,.,TRBV4-1,TRBD1,TGCGCCAGCAGCCCATACGGGACAGACACCTACGAGCAGTACTTC,CASSPYGTDTYEQYF
TRBJ2-7,.,TRBV5-4,TRBD1,TGTGCCAGCAGCGTTTTCGGCACAGGGGGCTTCGAGCAGTACTTC,CASSVFGTGGFEQYF
TRBJ1-1,.,TRBV28,.,TGTGCCAGCAGTTTATCGGGGGGTCTAGGGGCTTTCTTT,CASSLSGGLGAFF
TRBJ1-4,.,TRBV2,.,TGTGCCAGCAGTATTACCAAAGGGCAGGAAAAACTGTTTTTT,CASSITKGQEKLFF
TRBJ2-7,.,TRBV4-1,TRBD1,TGCGCCAGCAGCCAAGTTGCATCGACAGGGGTGTTTTACGAGCAGTACTTC,CASSQVASTGVFYEQYF
TRBJ1-6,.,TRBV27,.,TGTGCCAGCAGTTCGCCCAGGGGCTCCTATAATTCACCCCTCCACTTT,CASSSPRGSYNSPLHF
TRBJ2-2,.,TRBV2,.,TGTGCCAGCAGCGACCGGGTTTTGAACACCGGGGAGCTGTTTTTT,CASSDRVLNTGELFF
TRBJ2-5,.,TRBV4-2,TRBD1,TGTGCCAGCAGCCAAGCTTGGGACAGGGAAGAGACCCAGTACTTC,CASSQAWDREETQYF
TRBJ1-2,.,TRBV28,.,TGTGCCAGCCGCGACAGCTATGGCTACACCTTC,CASRDSYGYTF
TRBJ2-3,.,TRBV25-1,TRBD1,TGTGCCAGCAGGGGACAGAACCTAGATACGCAGTATTTT,CASRGQNLDTQYF
TRBJ2-2,.,TRBV7-8,TRBD1,TGTGCCAGCAGCTCCCAGGGGGCCACCGGGGAGCTGTTTTTT,CASSSQGATGELFF
TRBJ1-4,.,TRBV5-5,.,TGTGCCAGCAGCCCTCAGGTGGTGGCAACTAATGAAAAACTGTTTTTT,CASSPQVVATNEKLFF
TRBJ2-7,.,TRBV10-3,TRBD2,TGTGCCATCAGTGCTCATGAGGCTAGCGGGGGGCCCGAGCAGTACTTC,CAISAHEASGGPEQYF
TRBJ1-2,.,TRBV6-6,.,TGTGCCAGCAGTTACTCTCCAGGGCTAGAAGGCTACACCTTC,CASSYSPGLEGYTF
TRBJ2-7,.,TRBV6-5,.,TGTGCCAGCAGTAACAACAGGGCCCCCTACGAGCAGTACTTC,CASSNNRAPYEQYF
TRBJ1-6,.,TRBV18,.,TGTGCCAGCTCACCCGCGAGTGGGGATTCACCCCTCCACTTT,CASSPASGDSPLHF
TRBJ2-1,.,TRBV4-1,TRBD2,TGCGCCAGCAGTCGAACCGGGACTAGTGGTCTTCGGGAGCAGTTCTTC,CASSRTGTSGLREQFF
TRBJ2-1,.,TRBV4-1,.,TGCGCCAGCACCCACCGGGGGGCGGGTGAGCAGTTCTTC,CASTHRGAGEQFF
TRBJ2-1,.,TRBV6-5,.,TGTGCCAGCACCCGGGACATGTCCTACAATGAGCAGTTCTTC,CASTRDMSYNEQFF
TRBJ2-7,.,TRBV5-1,TRBD2,TGCGCCAGCAGCACGGGACTAGCAGGGTCCGAGCAGTACTTC,CASSTGLAGSEQYF
TRBJ2-5,once,TRBV5-5,.,TGTGCCAGCAGGAAGTCGCTAGGCCAAGAGACCCAGTACTTC,CASRKSLGQETQYF
TRBJ1-1,.,TRBV7-6,.,TGTGCCAGCAGCGCGAGAGGACCGGGACACCCGAACACTGAAGCTTTCTTT,CASSARGPGHPNTEAFF
TRBJ1-5,.,TRBV2,TRBD1,TGTGCCAGCAGTGAGGGGGGACAGTACAGCAATCAGCCCCAGCATTTT,CASSEGGQYSNQPQHF
TRBJ2-5,.,TRBV5-4,TRBD2,TGTGCCAGCAGCCCCAGCGGGGGGGCGGGGGAGACCCAGTACTTC,CASSPSGGAGETQYF
TRBJ2-1,.,TRBV27,.,TGTGCCAGCGGACGACTAGTAGATGAGCAGTTCTTC,CASGRLVDEQFF
TRBJ1-2,.,TRBV18,.,TGTGCCAGCTCACCTCCAGGACAGAACTATGGCTACACCTTC,CASSPPGQNYGYTF
TRBJ1-1,.,TRBV9,.,TGTGCCAGCAGCGTAGATGGGAGTAGCACTGAAGCTTTCTTT,CASSVDGSSTEAFF
TRBJ2-3,.,TRBV5-1,TRBD2,TGCGCCAGCAGTGTTTCTGGCGGGGGGGACACAGATACGCAGTATTTT,CASSVSGGGDTDTQYF
TRBJ2-7,.,TRBV12-3/TRBV12-4,.,TGTGCCAGCAGTTTGGCCAGTATCTACGAGCAGTACTTC,CASSLASIYEQYF